This entry features one T cell receptor beta chain sequence. Trimming removed 5 bases at V and 3 bases at J, with 11 bases between. CDR1 and CDR2 (germline): SNHLY, FYNNEI. The CDR3 has 14 amino acids. TCRdb's copy holds only in-frame clones and misses some; the assay was immunoSEQ multiplex PCR. There are approximately 160,000 clones in the sample; approximately 81% occur only once, and roughly 10% lies in the top ten. These data come from a study of cytomegalovirus exposure and HLA in healthy donors. This sequence joins TRBV2 and TRBJ1-3; D not certain. Sequences were obtained from PBMCs. The receptor comes from a young man in good health and CMV-seropositive. CDR3 region: CASSFDIGGNTIYF. In DNA, the CDR3 is TGTGCCAGCAGTTTCGACATTGGTGGAAACACCATATATTTT. Filled out from reference TRBV2 and TRBJ1-3, the complete variable domain reads EPEVTQTPSHQVTQMGQEVILRCVPISNHLYFYWYRQILGQKVEFLVSFYNNEISEKSEIFDDQFSVERPDGSNFTLKIRSTKLEDSAMYFCASSFDIGGNTIYFGEGSWLTVV.